This T cell receptor (beta chain) comes out of a study of blood T cell repertoires in COVID-19. In this sample, this clone turned up a few times. The CDR3 covers 14 residues. V lost 6 bases and J lost 8; bases outside the gene matches: 6. Per germline, CDR1 SGHTA and CDR2 FQGTGA. Assay used: immunoSEQ multiplex PCR; TCRdb lists only in-frame clones, some missing. The repertoire holds some 120,000 clones, with roughly 80% as singletons. V is TRBV7-3 and J is TRBJ2-1; 11 nucleotides match TRBD2. The specimen was peripheral blood. This clonotype was sampled from a woman aged 25 to 45 who had recovered from COVID-19. CDR3 coding DNA: TGTGCCAGCAGTTTAGCGGGGGGGCAGGATGAGCAGTTCTTC. Amino acid sequence: CASSLAGGQDEQFF.